This T cell receptor (beta chain) derives from a study of T cell responses to AZD1222 COVID-19 vaccine. Study conclusions and caveats: The donors showed a predominance of white British ancestry and of females, with possible underestimation of clonal diversity. CD4 TCRs covered the whole spike, strongest at regions 160-218 and 743-854. Just a handful of AZD1222 recipients tested seropositive at baseline.

Details on this clone: What it binds is not known.

Clones were read by immunoSEQ multiplex PCR, and TCRdb kept only the in-frame ones, dropping some. Among 30,000 to 35,000 clones listed, roughly 92% were seen once. The germline V gene has CDR1 LNHDA and CDR2 SQIVND (reference sequence). Losses at the gene ends were 4 bases for V and 1 base for J; bases not matched to a gene: 8. The CDR3 extends over 16 amino acids. The starting material was peripheral blood, obtained on day 0 of AZD1222 vaccination. This sequence joins TRBV19 and TRBJ1-2, with 8 bases fitting TRBD1. The TCR was taken from an adult in good health. The CDR3 loop is CASSRERGQGNYGYTF. CDR3 DNA: TGTGCCAGTAGTAGAGAGCGTGGACAGGGTAACTATGGCTACACCTTC.